What follows is one TCR beta chain and its context. Antigen unknown. This sample is part of a study of cytomegalovirus exposure and HLA in healthy donors. Study as a whole: An earlier analysis identified 120 million or so unique TCR beta sequences in about 180 million T cells. Study findings and constraints: Most subjects had HLA-A and HLA-B alleles reportedly predicted accurately by TCR beta sequences.

PCR primers comprised 60 Vbeta and 13 Jbeta primers. Clones were read by immunoSEQ multiplex PCR, and TCRdb kept only the in-frame ones, dropping some. Counted here are over 120,000 clones, 80% occurring once; the ten biggest clones make up about 2.5%. CDR3 size: 14 residues. Trimming removed 8 bases at V and 0 bases at J, with 13 bases between. CDR1 is SGDLS, CDR2 YYNGEE, per germline. This TCR was sampled from a man aged 50 or older in good health and CMV-seronegative. The sample taken for sequencing was PBMCs. J is TRBJ2-3 and V is TRBV9; perhaps TRBD2 as D (6 bases). CDR3 sequence (DNA): TGTGCCAGTGCCGGGAGTGCTAGCACAGATACGCAGTATTTT. Its translation: CASAGSASTDTQYF.